This TCR beta chain originates from a study of cytomegalovirus exposure and HLA in healthy donors. This CDR3 is built from 16 residues. Trimming took 0 bases from V and 4 from J, leaving 12 bases between them. Germline loops: CDR1 SGHVS, CDR2 FQNEAQ. Primers for the PCR totalled 60 Vbeta and 13 Jbeta. Repertoires were generated with immunoSEQ multiplex PCR, while TCRdb's copy carries only in-frame clones and drops some. The sample lists about 160,000 clones, roughly 77% occurring once. The specimen sequenced was PBMCs. The genes are TRBV7-8 and TRBJ2-2; D gene ambiguous. This TCR derives from a young man in good health and CMV-seropositive. Here the CDR3 reads CASSLAQAGPTGELFF. The CDR3 nucleotides are TGTGCCAGCAGCTTAGCGCAGGCAGGCCCCACCGGGGAGCTGTTTTTT.